These 5 T cell receptor beta chains were sequenced from one sample in a study of human T cells and chemical hapten exposure. This sample's time point: pre-sensitization, week 0. As for treatment: therapeutic diphenylcyclopropenone sensitization with weekly scalp DPC. TCRdb recomputed calls from the RACE reads with MiXCR, one row per CDR3 protein. The sample has 270,000 or so distinct CDR3 sequences, over 7.5% seen once. Sequencing was performed on whole blood, taken in connection with sensitization to the hapten diphenylcyclopropenone (DPC). All receptors come from a man between 18 and 35 years old with alopecia areata. Some clones in this sample may be carry-over from other donors' samples.

In its sample, this clonotype was seen many times. This sequence joins TRBV29-1 and TRBJ2-7, with 8 positions matching TRBD1. The CDR3 sequence is 13 residues long. V gave up 8 bases and J gave up 3 bases; unmatched junction bases: 9. Germline V CDR1 and CDR2: SQVTM, ANQGSEA. Here the CDR3 reads CSTWTGKDYEQYF. The CDR3 DNA reads as TGCAGCACCTGGACAGGGAAGGACTACGAGCAGTACTTC.

This sequence joins TRBV6-5 and TRBJ2-7; 9 bases are a match to TRBD1. The CDR3 is made up of 13 amino acids. The ends lost 11 bases at V and 2 bases at J; junction bases unmatched: 7. Germline V lookup: CDR1 MNHEY, CDR2 SVGAGI. This CDR3 reads CAVGGTGTYEQYF. The CDR3 DNA sequence: TGTGCCGTAGGCGGGACAGGGACCTACGAGCAGTACTTC.

At least ten counts were recorded for this clonotype. The J gene is TRBJ1-1, the V gene TRBV11-2; D might be TRBD1 (6 bases). The CDR3 runs 16 residues. Trimming took 4 bases from V and 7 from J, leaving 22 bases between them. Germline values: CDR1 SGHAT, CDR2 FQNNGV. The CDR3 coding sequence is TGTGCCAGCAGCTCGCATCGGGACAAGCGGGGGTATGAAGCTTTCTTT. Translation gives CASSSHRDKRGYEAFF.

There are a few counts of this clonotype. The chain carries TRBV6-2 or TRBV6-3 and TRBJ2-3, with 9 bases matching TRBD2. V trimming: 6 bases; J trimming: 3 bases; junction bases outside the gene matches: 4. CDR1 and CDR2 (germline): MNHEY, SVGEGT. The CDR3 loop spans 14 amino acids. Here the CDR3 reads CASSIGLATDTQYF. The CDR3 bases are TGTGCCAGCAGCATTGGACTAGCGACAGATACGCAGTATTTT.

J is TRBJ1-6 and V is TRBV6-2 or TRBV6-3; D may be TRBD1 (5 bases). The germline V and J ends were trimmed by 0 bases and 6 bases, with 15 bases remaining between them. The CDR3 loop spans 17 amino acids. Germline V gene lookup returns CDR1 MNHEY and CDR2 SVGEGT. CDR3 sequence reads: CASSYSTRAVRNSPLHF. The CDR3 nucleotides read TGTGCCAGCAGTTACTCGACCAGGGCGGTTCGTAATTCACCCCTCCACTTT.